This TCR beta chain was sequenced for a study of T cells in Graves' hyperthyroidism and ophthalmopathy (dated by TCRdb to the late 2010s). Background on the whole study: Peripheral blood samples were taken at initial diagnosis, before any treatment was given. To identify distinguishing TCR V-J signatures, a discovery cohort of about a hundred patients was used, comprising roughly 45 with Graves' ophthalmopathy and 57 with stable Graves' hyperthyroidism. An independent validation cohort of some 18 hyperthyroidism patients and approximately 16 patients who later progressed to ophthalmopathy tested prospective prediction of ophthalmopathy. The 95 to 100 discovery patients were randomly split 7:3 into training and test sets. Thyroid tissue and blood T-cell repertoires from about six Graves' hyperthyroidism patients were also compared in the study. Following sampling, methimazole starting at 30 mg daily was given to hyperthyroidism patients, and high-dose intravenous methylprednisolone was given to ophthalmopathy patients. The paper reports TCR Vbeta CDR3 sequencing of fewer than 150 peripheral blood samples: 40 or so ophthalmopathy, under 80 hyperthyroidism and some 17 progressor patients. Broad study findings and their caveats: No statistical method was used to set the sample size in advance, and investigators knew the group allocation. In cross-validation, a model built on a 13 V-J signature told ophthalmopathy apart from stable hyperthyroidism with about 90% sensitivity and around 84% specificity, and in testing the same model reached 80%/75%. In validation, the model predicted progression to ophthalmopathy a median of around 6.5 months before onset, with approximately 71% sensitivity and more than 72% specificity. Blood samples also contained most of the expanded thyroid clonotypes (frequency above 0.001), which suggests that blood repertoires may reflect thyroid immune responses.

Ophthalmopathy patients had moderately to severely active disease, with a Clinical Activity Score of 3 or more, a NOSPECS grade of 4 or more, and a disease duration of less than 3 months. Any patient with an uncontrolled infection, another autoimmune disease, pregnancy or lactation was excluded. Clinical symptoms, serum thyroxine and TRAb, thyroid ultrasound, and orbital computed tomography formed the basis for the diagnoses. PBMCs were separated from about 10 ml of fresh peripheral blood using Ficoll-Paque density gradient centrifugation. Total RNA was extracted with Trizol reagent, and quality was checked on an Agilent 2100 Bioanalyzer. The germline V gene (reference sequence) supplies CDR1 SGHAT and CDR2 FQDESV. V loses 3 bases at its end and J loses 4 bases; junction bases beyond the gene matches: 6. The CDR3 holds 15 amino acids from the cysteine to the phenylalanine. Only the CDR3 DNA stays, 45 bases, in frame from base 1.

This clonotype occurred many times. The antigen this receptor binds is unknown. No base-level quality is on record; no much larger clone is a single base apart. TCR beta CDR3 regions were amplified from RNA transcripts. The first round of RT-PCR for the TCR CDR3 was performed with the HTBI primer set and the Qiagen OneStep RT-PCR kit. The libraries were constructed in a second round of multiplex PCR and then size-selected and purified. The libraries were sequenced on an Illumina HiSeq2000 using paired-end 100 bp reads. The study's own analysis went as follows. SOAPnuke was used to process the raw data, with reads discarded if the reads contained adapters or uncalled bases, had a mean Phred below 15, or lacked an exact constant-primer or identifier match. COPE v1.2.5 was used to merge high-quality paired reads, and clonotypes were defined as unique nucleotide sequences. MiTCR v1.1 was used to align the clonotypes against IMGT TRBV, TRBD and TRBJ reference segments. The analysis included only V-J combinations with a frequency above 0.0001, which together covered approximately 99% of the repertoires. The TCS score was defined as F50 (clonal expansion) divided by E x V (chaos), with BLOSUM62-based TCRdist calculated between CDR3 peptides within each V-J. Welch's t-statistics and random forest reduced some 510 V-J features to about 13, which were used in a naive Bayes classifier (R e1071). TCRdb reran the public reads through fastp at Q25 and MiXCR, keeping productive beta chains. Every distinct CDR3 protein forms one entry, paired with its most common genes and DNA. Here the V and J calls rest on TCRdb's processing, not on the authors' analysis. In all, the sample holds 490,000 or so distinct CDR3 sequences, and approximately 22% of those were seen once. The top ten constitute around 54% of the sample.

This chain joins TRBV11-1 to TRBJ1-2; 9 middle bases align to TRBD1. Material for sequencing was blood. The sequence came from a woman in her sixties or seventies with Graves' ophthalmopathy. The CDR3 amino acid sequence is: CASSFGTGSTYGYTF. The nucleotide sequence reads as follows: TGTGCCAGCAGCTTCGGGACAGGGTCAACCTATGGCTACACCTTC.